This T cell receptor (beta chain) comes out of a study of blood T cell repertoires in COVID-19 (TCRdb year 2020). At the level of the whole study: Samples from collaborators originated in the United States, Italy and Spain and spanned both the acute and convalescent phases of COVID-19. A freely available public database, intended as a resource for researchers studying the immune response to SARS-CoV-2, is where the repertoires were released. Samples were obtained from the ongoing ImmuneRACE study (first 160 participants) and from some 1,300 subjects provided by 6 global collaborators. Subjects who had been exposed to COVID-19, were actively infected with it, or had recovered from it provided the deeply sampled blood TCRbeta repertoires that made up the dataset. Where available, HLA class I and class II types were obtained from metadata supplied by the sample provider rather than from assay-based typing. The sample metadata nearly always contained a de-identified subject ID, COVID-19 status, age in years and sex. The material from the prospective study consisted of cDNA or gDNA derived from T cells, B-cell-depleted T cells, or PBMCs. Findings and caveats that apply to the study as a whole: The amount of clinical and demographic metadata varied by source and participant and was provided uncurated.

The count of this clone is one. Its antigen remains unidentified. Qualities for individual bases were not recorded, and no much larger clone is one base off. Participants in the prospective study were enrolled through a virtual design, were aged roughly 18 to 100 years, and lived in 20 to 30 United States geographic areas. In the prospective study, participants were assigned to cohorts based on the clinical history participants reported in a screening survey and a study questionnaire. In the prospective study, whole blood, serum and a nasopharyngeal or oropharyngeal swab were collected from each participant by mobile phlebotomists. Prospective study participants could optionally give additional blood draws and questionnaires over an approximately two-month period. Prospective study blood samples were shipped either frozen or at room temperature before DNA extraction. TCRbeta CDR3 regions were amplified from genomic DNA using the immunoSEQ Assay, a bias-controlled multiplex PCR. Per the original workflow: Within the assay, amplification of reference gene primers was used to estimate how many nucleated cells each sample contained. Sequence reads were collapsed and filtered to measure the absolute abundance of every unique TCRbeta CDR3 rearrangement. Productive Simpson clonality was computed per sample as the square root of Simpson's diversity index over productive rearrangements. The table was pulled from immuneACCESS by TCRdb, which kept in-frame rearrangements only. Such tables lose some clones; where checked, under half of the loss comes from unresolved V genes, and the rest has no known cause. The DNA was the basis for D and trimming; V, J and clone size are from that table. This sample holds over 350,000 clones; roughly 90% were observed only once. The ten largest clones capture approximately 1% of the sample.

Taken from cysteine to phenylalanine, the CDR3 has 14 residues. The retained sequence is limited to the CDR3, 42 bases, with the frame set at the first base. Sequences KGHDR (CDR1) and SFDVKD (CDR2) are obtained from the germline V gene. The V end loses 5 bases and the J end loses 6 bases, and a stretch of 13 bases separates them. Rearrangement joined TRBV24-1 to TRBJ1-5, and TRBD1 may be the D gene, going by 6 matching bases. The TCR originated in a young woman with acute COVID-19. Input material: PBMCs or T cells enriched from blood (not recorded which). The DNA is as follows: TGTGCCACCAGTGTAGGGGGGGTCAGTCAGCCCCAGCATTTT. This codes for CATSVGGVSQPQHF.